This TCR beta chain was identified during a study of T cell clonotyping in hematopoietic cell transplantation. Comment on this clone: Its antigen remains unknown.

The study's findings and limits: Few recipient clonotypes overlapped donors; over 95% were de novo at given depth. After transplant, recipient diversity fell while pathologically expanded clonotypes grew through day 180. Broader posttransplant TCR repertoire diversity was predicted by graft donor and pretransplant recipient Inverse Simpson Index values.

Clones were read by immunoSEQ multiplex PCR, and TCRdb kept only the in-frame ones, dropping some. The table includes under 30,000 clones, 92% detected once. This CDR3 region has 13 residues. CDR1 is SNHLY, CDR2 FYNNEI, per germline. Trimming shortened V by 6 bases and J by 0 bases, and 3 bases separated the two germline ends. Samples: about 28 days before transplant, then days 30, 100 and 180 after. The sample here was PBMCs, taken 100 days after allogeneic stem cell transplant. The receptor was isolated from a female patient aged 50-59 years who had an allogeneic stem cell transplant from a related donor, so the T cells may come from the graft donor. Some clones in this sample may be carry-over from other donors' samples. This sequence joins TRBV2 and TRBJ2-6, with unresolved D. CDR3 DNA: TGTGCCAGCAGAAGCTCTGGGGCCAACGTCCTGACTTTC. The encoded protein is CASRSSGANVLTF.